This is a list of T cell receptor beta chains from one sample in a study of radiotherapy plus CTLA-4 blockade in lung cancer. Data came from immunoSEQ multiplex PCR; TCRdb stores just in-frame clones and leaves some out. The data hold about 18,000 clones, with more than 70% observed a single time. The sample was peripheral blood, taken from a patient treated with radiotherapy plus ipilimumab. These receptors came from a human donor with non-small cell lung cancer whose response to radiotherapy plus ipilimumab could not be evaluated. Each CDR3 is given with its conserved first and last residue. A D gene is named only where the DNA matches it firmly. Not every row has a clone size; where given, it reads once, few, many or a size class.

>TRBD2|-|TRBJ2-1|TRBV5-1
TGCGCCAGCAGCTTGGTGGGACTAGCGGGAGGACGATCGACCTACAATGAGCAGTTCTTC
CASSLVGLAGGRSTYNEQFF
>TRBD1|-|TRBJ2-3|TRBV5-1
TGCGCCAGCAGCTTGGAGCTTTATGGGACAGGGTTAGATACGCAGTATTTT
CASSLELYGTGLDTQYF
>TRBD2|-|TRBJ2-3|TRBV7-9
TGTGCCAGCAGCTTGACTAGCGGGGGGGCGGCAGATACGCAGTATTTT
CASSLTSGGAADTQYF
>-|few|TRBJ2-1|TRBV6-1
TGTGCCAGCAAAATAAGCGTTGGTCTTTATGAGCAGTTCTTC
CASKISVGLYEQFF
>-|-|TRBJ2-7|TRBV7-2
TGTGCCAGCAGCCCCCAGGGTTTGATCTCCTACGAGCAGTACTTC
CASSPQGLISYEQYF
>-|-|TRBJ1-3|TRBV29-1
TGCAGCGTCGCCGGGACTCAGTCCTCTGGAAACACCATATATTTT
CSVAGTQSSGNTIYF
>-|-|TRBJ2-2|TRBV4-1
TGCGCCAGCAGCCAAGGTGGAGGGGCGAACACCGGGGAGCTGTTTTTT
CASSQGGGANTGELFF
>TRBD2|-|TRBJ2-2|TRBV7-9
TGTGCCAGCAGCTTCGTCCGACGGGAGGTGAACACCGGGGAGCTGTTTTTT
CASSFVRREVNTGELFF
>-|few|TRBJ2-1|TRBV14
TGTGCCAGCAGCCACGGGCGGGGCATTCAAAGCAATGAGCAGTTCTTC
CASSHGRGIQSNEQFF
>TRBD2|-|TRBJ2-6|TRBV5-4
TGTGCCAGCGGGAGGGAGGCGTCGGGGGCCAACGTCCTGACTTTC
CASGREASGANVLTF
>TRBD1|once|TRBJ2-7|TRBV10-3
TGTGCCATCAGTGAGAGGGGGACAGGGGGCGCCTACGAGCAGTACTTC
CAISERGTGGAYEQYF
>TRBD1|-|TRBJ2-5|TRBV7-9
TGTGCCAGCAGGACAGGGGACAAGACCCAGTACTTC
CASRTGDKTQYF
>-|-|TRBJ2-7|TRBV7-2
TGTGCCAGCAGCCCGGACGGGAGTCACGAGCAGTACTTC
CASSPDGSHEQYF
>-|-|TRBJ2-7|TRBV28
TGTGCCAGCAGTCAACGAGGGGGTGTTGACTCCTACGAGCAGTACTTC
CASSQRGGVDSYEQYF
>TRBD2|-|TRBJ2-2|TRBV10-2
TGCGCCAGCAGTGCTGGACTAGCGGGGTTCACCGGGGAGCTGTTTTTT
CASSAGLAGFTGELFF
>-|-|TRBJ1-2|TRBV6-1
TGTGCCAGCAGTGAACGGGGAGGTGGCTACACCTTC
CASSERGGGYTF
>-|-|TRBJ2-4|TRBV28
TGTGCCAGCAGTTCTAGAGGTTGGGAAAACATTCAGTACTTC
CASSSRGWENIQYF
>TRBD1|-|TRBJ1-4|TRBV10-3
TGTGCCATCAGTGGAGGTGGACAGGGCAATGAAAAACTGTTTTTT
CAISGGGQGNEKLFF
>-|once|TRBJ2-6|TRBV4-3
TGCGCCAGCAGCCAAGAGCCAGGGTCCGGGGCCAACGTCCTGACTTTC
CASSQEPGSGANVLTF
>TRBD1|-|TRBJ2-2|TRBV2
TGTGCCAGCAGGGTACAGGGGGCAGGCACCGGGGAGCTGTTTTTT
CASRVQGAGTGELFF
>TRBD2|-|TRBJ2-3|TRBV5-6
TGTGCCAGCAGCCTCAGCGGGACGCTCACAGATACGCAGTATTTT
CASSLSGTLTDTQYF
>-|-|TRBJ2-3|TRBV27
TGTGCCAGCAGTTTGGCTCGGGGGTTCTTGGGCACAGATACGCAGTATTTT
CASSLARGFLGTDTQYF
>TRBD1|few|TRBJ1-3|TRBV4-3
TGCGCCAGCAGCCAAGGACAGGGGTGGGGAAACACCATATATTTT
CASSQGQGWGNTIYF
>-|-|TRBJ1-2|TRBV7-9
TGTGCCAGCAGCTTATGGGGCGCTTTGGGCTATGGCTACACCTTC
CASSLWGALGYGYTF
>TRBD1|few|TRBJ2-7|TRBV27
TGTGCCAGCAGTTTATACCAGGGGGCGTATTACGAGCAGTACTTC
CASSLYQGAYYEQYF
>TRBD2|-|TRBJ2-5|TRBV5-1
TGCGCCAGCAGCTTGGAAACTAGCGGGAGCACAGAGACCCAGTACTTC
CASSLETSGSTETQYF
>-|once|TRBJ2-7|TRBV7-9
TGTGCCAGCAGCCCCCGAGAGGGAAGTGACGAGCAGTACTTC
CASSPREGSDEQYF
>-|-|TRBJ2-5|TRBV12-1
TGTGCCAGCAGCCACGGCCGGACTAGCGGGGTAGAGACCCAGTACTTC
CASSHGRTSGVETQYF
>TRBD2|-|TRBJ2-1|TRBV2
TGTGCCAGCAGCAAAGGGGGGACTAGCACGGCTGAGCAGTTCTTC
CASSKGGTSTAEQFF
>-|-|TRBJ2-5|TRBV6-5
TGTGCCAGCAGTTACTCGGGGGGCCAAGAGACCCAGTACTTC
CASSYSGGQETQYF
>TRBD2|-|TRBJ2-1|TRBV11-2
TGTGCCAGCAGCTTAGCAGGACCGGGGGGTGAGCAGTTCTTC
CASSLAGPGGEQFF
>-|-|TRBJ1-3|TRBV7-9
TGTGCCAGCACCCAAAAAAGCGCGGGAAACACCATATATTTT
CASTQKSAGNTIYF
>TRBD1|-|TRBJ1-6|TRBV4-1
TGCGCCAGCAGCCAAGAGGGGACAGCGTATTCACCCCTCCACTTT
CASSQEGTAYSPLHF
>TRBD1|-|TRBJ2-1|TRBV29-1
TGCAGCACGGACAGGGGACCCTACAATGAGCAGTTCTTC
CSTDRGPYNEQFF
>-|-|TRBJ1-6|TRBV4-3
TGCGCCAGCAGCCAAGATCAGGGAGGGACTAATTCACCCCTCCACTTT
CASSQDQGGTNSPLHF
>-|-|TRBJ1-6|TRBV4-3
TGCGCCAGCAGCCCAACAGGGAGGGGGAATTCACCCCTCCACTTT
CASSPTGRGNSPLHF
>-|-|TRBJ1-2|TRBV7-9
TGTGCCAGCAGCTATGGACAGTCGAACTATGGCTACACCTTC
CASSYGQSNYGYTF
>-|-|TRBJ2-1|TRBV2
TGTGCCAGCAACCGGGACACTTACAATGAGCAGTTCTTC
CASNRDTYNEQFF
>-|-|TRBJ1-5|TRBV15
TGTGCCACCAGCAGAGAGCGGCAGGGGCCCCAGCATTTT
CATSRERQGPQHF
>TRBD1|few|TRBJ1-5|TRBV7-2
TGTGCCAGCAGCTCCCGGGGACAGACAAGCAATCAGCCCCAGCATTTT
CASSSRGQTSNQPQHF
>TRBD2|once|TRBJ2-7|TRBV18
TGTGCCAGCCGCGGGAGCCCCTACTACGAGCAGTACTTC
CASRGSPYYEQYF
>-|few|TRBJ2-5|TRBV11-2
TGTGCCAGCAGCTTGGACCCTGGGACTGCTCAAGAGACCCAGTACTTC
CASSLDPGTAQETQYF